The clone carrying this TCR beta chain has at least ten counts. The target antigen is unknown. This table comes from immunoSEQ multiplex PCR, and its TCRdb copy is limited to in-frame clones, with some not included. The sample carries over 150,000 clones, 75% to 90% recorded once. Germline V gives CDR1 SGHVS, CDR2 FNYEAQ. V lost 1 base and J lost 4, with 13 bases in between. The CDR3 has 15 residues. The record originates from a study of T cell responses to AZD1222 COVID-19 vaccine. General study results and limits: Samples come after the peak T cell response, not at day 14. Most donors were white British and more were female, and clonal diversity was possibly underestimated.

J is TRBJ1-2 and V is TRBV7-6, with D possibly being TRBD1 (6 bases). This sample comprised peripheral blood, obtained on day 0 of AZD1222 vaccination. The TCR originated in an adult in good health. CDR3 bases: TGTGCCAGCAGCTTAGGGTTACAGGGACCCTATGGCTACACCTTC. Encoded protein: CASSLGLQGPYGYTF.